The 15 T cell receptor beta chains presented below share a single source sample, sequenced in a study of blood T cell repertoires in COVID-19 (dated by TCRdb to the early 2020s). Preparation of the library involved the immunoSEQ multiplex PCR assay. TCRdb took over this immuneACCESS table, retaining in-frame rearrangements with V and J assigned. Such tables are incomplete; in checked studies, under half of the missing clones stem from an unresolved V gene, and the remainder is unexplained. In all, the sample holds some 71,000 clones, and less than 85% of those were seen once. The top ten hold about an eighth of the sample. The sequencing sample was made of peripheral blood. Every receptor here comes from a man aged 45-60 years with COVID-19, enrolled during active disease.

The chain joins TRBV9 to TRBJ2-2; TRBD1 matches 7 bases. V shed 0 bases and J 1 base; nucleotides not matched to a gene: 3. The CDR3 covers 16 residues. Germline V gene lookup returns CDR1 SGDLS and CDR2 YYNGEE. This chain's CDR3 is CASSVEGAWNTGELFF. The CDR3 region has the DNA TGTGCCAGCAGCGTAGAGGGGGCTTGGAACACCGGGGAGCTGTTTTTT.

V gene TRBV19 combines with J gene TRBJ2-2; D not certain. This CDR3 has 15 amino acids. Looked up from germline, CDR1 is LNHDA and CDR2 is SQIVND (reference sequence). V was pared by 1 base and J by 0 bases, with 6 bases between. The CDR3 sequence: CASSIGQANTGELFF. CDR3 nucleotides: TGTGCCAGTAGTATAGGGCAGGCGAACACCGGGGAGCTGTTTTTT.

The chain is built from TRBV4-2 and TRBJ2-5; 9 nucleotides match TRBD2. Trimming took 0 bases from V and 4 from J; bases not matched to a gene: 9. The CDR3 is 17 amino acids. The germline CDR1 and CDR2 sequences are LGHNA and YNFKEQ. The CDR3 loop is CASSQEGGQRGVETQYF. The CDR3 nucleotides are TGTGCCAGCAGCCAAGAAGGGGGACAGCGGGGGGTAGAGACCCAGTACTTC.

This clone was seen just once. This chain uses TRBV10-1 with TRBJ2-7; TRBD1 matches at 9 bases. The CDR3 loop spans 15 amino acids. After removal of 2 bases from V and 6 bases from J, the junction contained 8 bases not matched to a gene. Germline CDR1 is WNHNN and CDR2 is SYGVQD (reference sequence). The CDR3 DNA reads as TGCGCCAGCAGTGAGACACCGGGACAGGGATCCGAGCAGTACTTC. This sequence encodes CASSETPGQGSEQYF.

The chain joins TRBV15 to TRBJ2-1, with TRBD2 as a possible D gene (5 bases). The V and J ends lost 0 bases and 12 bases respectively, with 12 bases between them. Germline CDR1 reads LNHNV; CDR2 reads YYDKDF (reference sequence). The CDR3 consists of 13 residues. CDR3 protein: CATSRDKGRGQFF. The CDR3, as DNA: TGTGCCACCAGCAGAGATAAAGGACGGGGGCAGTTCTTC.

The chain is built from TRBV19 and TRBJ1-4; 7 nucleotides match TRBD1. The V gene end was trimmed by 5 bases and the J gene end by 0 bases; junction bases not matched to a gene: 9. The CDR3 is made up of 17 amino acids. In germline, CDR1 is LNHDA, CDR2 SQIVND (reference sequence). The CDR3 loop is CASSSRTGLATNEKLFF. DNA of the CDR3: TGTGCCAGTAGTTCCCGGACAGGACTTGCAACTAATGAAAAACTGTTTTTT.

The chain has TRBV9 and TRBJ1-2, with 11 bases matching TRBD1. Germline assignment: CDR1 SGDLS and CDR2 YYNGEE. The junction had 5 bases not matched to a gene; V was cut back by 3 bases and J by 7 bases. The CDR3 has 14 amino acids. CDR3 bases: TGTGCCAGCAGCGCAGGACAGGGGGCCATTGGCTACACCTTC. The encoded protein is CASSAGQGAIGYTF.

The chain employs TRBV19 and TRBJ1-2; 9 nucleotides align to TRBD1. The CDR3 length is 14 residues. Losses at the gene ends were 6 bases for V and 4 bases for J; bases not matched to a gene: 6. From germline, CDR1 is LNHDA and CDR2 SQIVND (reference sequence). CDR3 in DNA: TGTGCCAGTAGCAAACCGGGACAGGGCTATGGCTACACCTTC. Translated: CASSKPGQGYGYTF. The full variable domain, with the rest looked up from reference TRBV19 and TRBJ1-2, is DGGITQSPKYLFRKEGQNVTLSCEQNLNHDAMYWYRQDPGQGLRLIYYSQIVNDFQKGDIAEGYSVSREKKESFPLTVTSAQKNPTAFYLCASSKPGQGYGYTFGSGTRLTVV.

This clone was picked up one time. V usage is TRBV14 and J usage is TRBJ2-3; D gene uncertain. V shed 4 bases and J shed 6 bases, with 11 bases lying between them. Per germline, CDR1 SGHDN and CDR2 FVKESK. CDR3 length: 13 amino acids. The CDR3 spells CASSRFPRDTQYF. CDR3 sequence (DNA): TGTGCCAGCAGCCGGTTTCCGCGGGATACGCAGTATTTT.

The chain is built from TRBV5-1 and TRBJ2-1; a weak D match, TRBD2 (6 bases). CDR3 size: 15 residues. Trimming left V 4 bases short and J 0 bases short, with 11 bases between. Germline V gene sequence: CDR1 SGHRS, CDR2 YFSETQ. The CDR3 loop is CASSVGTSSYNEQFF. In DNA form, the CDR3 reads TGCGCCAGCAGCGTTGGGACTTCCTCCTACAATGAGCAGTTCTTC. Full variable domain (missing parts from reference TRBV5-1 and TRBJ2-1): KAGVTQTPRYLIKTRGQQVTLSCSPISGHRSVSWYQQTPGQGLQFLFEYFSETQRNKGNFPGRFSGRQFSNSRSEMNVSTLELGDSALYLCASSVGTSSYNEQFFGPGTRLTVL.

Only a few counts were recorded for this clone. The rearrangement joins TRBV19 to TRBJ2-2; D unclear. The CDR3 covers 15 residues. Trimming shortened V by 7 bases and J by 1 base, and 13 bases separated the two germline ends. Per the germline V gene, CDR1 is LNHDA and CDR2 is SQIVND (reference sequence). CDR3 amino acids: CASIEAVENTGELFF. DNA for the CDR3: TGTGCCAGTATTGAGGCGGTTGAGAACACCGGGGAGCTGTTTTTT.

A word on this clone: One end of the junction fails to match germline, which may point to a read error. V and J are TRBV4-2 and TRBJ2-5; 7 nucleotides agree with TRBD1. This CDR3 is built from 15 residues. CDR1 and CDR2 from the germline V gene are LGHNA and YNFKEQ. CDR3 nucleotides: TGTGCCAGCAGCCAGCCGGGACAGTTCCAAAAGACCCAGTACTTC. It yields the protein CASSQPGQFQKTQYF.

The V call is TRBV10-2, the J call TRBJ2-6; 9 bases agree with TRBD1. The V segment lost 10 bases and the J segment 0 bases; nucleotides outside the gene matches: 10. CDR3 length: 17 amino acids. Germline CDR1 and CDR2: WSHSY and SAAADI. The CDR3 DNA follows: TGCGCCATCCAACCGGGACAGGGCTTCTCTGGGGCCAACGTCCTGACTTTC. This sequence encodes CAIQPGQGFSGANVLTF.

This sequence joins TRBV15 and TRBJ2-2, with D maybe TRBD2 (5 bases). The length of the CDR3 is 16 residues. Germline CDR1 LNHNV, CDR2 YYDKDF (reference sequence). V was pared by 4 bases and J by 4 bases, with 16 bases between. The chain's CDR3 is CATSKYRTPGTGELFF. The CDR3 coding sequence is TGTGCCACCAGCAAGTATAGGACTCCCGGCACCGGGGAGCTGTTTTTT.

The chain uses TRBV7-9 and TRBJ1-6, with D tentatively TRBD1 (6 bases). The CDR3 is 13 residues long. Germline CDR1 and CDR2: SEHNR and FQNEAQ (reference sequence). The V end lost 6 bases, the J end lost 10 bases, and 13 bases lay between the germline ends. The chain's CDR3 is CASRPTGNSPLHF. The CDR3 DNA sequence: TGTGCCAGCAGACCCACAGGGAACTCACCCCTCCACTTT.